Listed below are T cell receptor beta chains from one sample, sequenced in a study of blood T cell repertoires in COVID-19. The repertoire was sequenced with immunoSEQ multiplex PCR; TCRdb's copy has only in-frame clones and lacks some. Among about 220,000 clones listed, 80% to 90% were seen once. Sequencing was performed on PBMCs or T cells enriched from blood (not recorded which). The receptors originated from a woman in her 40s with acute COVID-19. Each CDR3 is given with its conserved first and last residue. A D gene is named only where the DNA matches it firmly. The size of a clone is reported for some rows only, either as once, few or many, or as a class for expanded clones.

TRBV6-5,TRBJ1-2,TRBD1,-,TGTGCCAGCAGTTACGGGGACAGGGTGGGCTACACCTTC,CASSYGDRVGYTF
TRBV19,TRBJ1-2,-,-,TGTGCCAGTAGTATTCCAATCCAGGACTACTATGGCTACACCTTC,CASSIPIQDYYGYTF
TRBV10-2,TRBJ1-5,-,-,TGCGCCAGCAGTTCCCAGGGGCGAGGACGGCCCCAGCATTTT,CASSSQGRGRPQHF
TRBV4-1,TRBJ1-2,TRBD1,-,TGCGCCAGCAGACAAAGCCAAGAAATCCGGGACAGCTATGGCTACACCTTC,CASRQSQEIRDSYGYTF
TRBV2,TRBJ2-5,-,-,TGTGCCAGCAAGCGATCAGGGGGGGAGACCCAGTACTTC,CASKRSGGETQYF
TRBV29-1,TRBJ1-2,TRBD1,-,TGCAGCGTTGCGGGGGGACAGGAGAATGGCTACACCTTC,CSVAGGQENGYTF
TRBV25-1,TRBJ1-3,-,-,TGTGCCAGCAGTACGGAGGGAAACACCATATATTTT,CASSTEGNTIYF
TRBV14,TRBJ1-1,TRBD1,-,TGTGCCAGCAGCCAAAACAGGGGATGGAACACTGAAGCTTTCTTT,CASSQNRGWNTEAFF
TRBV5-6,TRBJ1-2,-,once,TGTGCCAGCAGCCCCACACAGGGTAACTATGGCTACACCTTC,CASSPTQGNYGYTF
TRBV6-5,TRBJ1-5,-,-,TGTGCCAGCAGTTACCGGGGAGATAGCAATCAGCCCCAGCATTTT,CASSYRGDSNQPQHF
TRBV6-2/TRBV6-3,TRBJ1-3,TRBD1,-,TGTGCCAGCAGTACGCAGGACAGGGGACCTGCTGGAAACACCATATATTTT,CASSTQDRGPAGNTIYF
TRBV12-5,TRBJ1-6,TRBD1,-,TGTGCTAGTGGTTTGCTATGGGGTGGGACAGTTAATTCACCCCTCCACTTT,CASGLLWGGTVNSPLHF
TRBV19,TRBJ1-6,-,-,TGTGCCAGTAAACCCTCTCGGGGGGATTCACCCCTCCACTTT,CASKPSRGDSPLHF
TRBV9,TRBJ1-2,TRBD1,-,TGTGCCAGCAGCGCCGGGACAGGGAGAGACTACACCTTC,CASSAGTGRDYTF
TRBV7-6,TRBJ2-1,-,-,TGTGCCAGCAGCTTAGATAACAATGAGCAGTTCTTC,CASSLDNNEQFF
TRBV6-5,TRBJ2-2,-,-,TGTGCCAGCAGTTACTCGAGATTATGGAGCGGCGGGGAGCTGTTTTTT,CASSYSRLWSGGELFF
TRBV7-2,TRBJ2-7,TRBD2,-,TGTGCCAGCAGCCCCCGAGGACTAGCGGGGGCTCACGAGCAGTACTTC,CASSPRGLAGAHEQYF
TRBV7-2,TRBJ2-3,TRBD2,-,TGTGCCAGCAGCTTAGCGCCGTTAGGACTAGCGGGGGGCCGAGATACGCAGTATTTT,CASSLAPLGLAGGRDTQYF
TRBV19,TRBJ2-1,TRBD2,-,TGTGCGACGGGACTAGCGGGGGGGCGGAGCAATGAGCAGTTCTTC,CATGLAGGRSNEQFF
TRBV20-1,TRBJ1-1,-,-,TGCAGTGCCGTCAGGGGCACTGAAGCTTTCTTT,CSAVRGTEAFF
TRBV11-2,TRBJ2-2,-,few,TGTGCCAGCAGCCTGGTGGCAGGGAACACCGGGGAGCTGTTTTTT,CASSLVAGNTGELFF
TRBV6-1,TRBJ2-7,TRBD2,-,TGTGCCAGCAGTGACGCAGCGGGGTCGGATTACGAGCAGTACTTC,CASSDAAGSDYEQYF
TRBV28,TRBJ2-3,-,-,TGTGCCAGCAGTTTACAAACCTATAAGCAGTATTTT,CASSLQTYKQYF
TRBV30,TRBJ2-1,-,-,TGTGCCTGGAGTGCCTCAGACAATGAGCAGTTCTTC,CAWSASDNEQFF
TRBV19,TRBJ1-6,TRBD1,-,TGTGCCAGTAGTAGCGACAGGGGTGGCTCACCCCTCCACTTT,CASSSDRGGSPLHF
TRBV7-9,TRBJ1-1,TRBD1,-,TGTGCCAGCAGTCCGGACAGGAATGAAGCTTTCTTT,CASSPDRNEAFF
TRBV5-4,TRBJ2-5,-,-,TGTGCCAGCGGTAAGGAGGGCAGTCAAGAGACCCAGTACTTC,CASGKEGSQETQYF
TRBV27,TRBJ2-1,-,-,TGTGCCAGCAGACAAGCAGGGGTGGCCTACAATGAGCAGTTCTTC,CASRQAGVAYNEQFF
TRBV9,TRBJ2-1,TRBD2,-,TGTGCCAGCAGCGCGAGGCCGGGACTAGCGGGGGGGCCCCTCTACAATGAGCAGTTCTTC,CASSARPGLAGGPLYNEQFF
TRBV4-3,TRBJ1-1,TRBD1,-,TGCGCCAGCAGCCACACGGGACAGACTGAAGCTTTCTTT,CASSHTGQTEAFF
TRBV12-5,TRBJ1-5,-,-,TGTGCTAGTGGTTTCGACAGACATAGCAATCAGCCCCAGCATTTT,CASGFDRHSNQPQHF
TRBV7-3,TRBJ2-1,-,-,TGTGCCAGCGGGAAGGGGGTGGACTACAATGAGCAGTTCTTC,CASGKGVDYNEQFF
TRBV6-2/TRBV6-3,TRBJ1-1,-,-,TGTGCCAGCAGCGCTCAGAGGGGACTGACTGAAGCTTTCTTT,CASSAQRGLTEAFF
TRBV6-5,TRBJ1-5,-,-,TGTGCCAGCATACCAGGTGGAAATCAGCCCCAGCATTTT,CASIPGGNQPQHF
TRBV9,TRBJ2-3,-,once,TGTGCCAGCAGCGTAGCTGGTCCAGGGCCAGATACGCAGTATTTT,CASSVAGPGPDTQYF
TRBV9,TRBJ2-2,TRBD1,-,TGTGCCAGCAGCGTAGGGCCAGGGGGCACCGGGGAGCTGTTTTTT,CASSVGPGGTGELFF
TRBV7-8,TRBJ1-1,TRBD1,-,TGTGCCAGCAGCTTAGTCGGCAGGGGGCGGACTGAAGCTTTCTTT,CASSLVGRGRTEAFF
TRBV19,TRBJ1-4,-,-,TGTGCCAGTAGTATAGGACAGCTCACAAAAAAGAAGAATGAAAAACTGTTTTTT,CASSIGQLTKKKNEKLFF
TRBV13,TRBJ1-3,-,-,TGTGCCAGCAGCTTAGCCCCTGGAGACACCATATATTTT,CASSLAPGDTIYF
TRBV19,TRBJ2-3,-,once,TGTGCCAGTACTGACACAGGGTTCACAGATACGCAGTATTTT,CASTDTGFTDTQYF
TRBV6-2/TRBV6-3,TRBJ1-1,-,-,TGTGCCAGCAGTCCCTTACCCGACAGCAAGAACACTGAAGCTTTCTTT,CASSPLPDSKNTEAFF
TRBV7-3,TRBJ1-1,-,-,TGTGCCAGCAGCTTAACGCTTCAGACTGAAGCTTTCTTT,CASSLTLQTEAFF
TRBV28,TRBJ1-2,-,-,TGTGCCAGCAGTTTGGGGGCCCGAAAGCGCAACTATGGCTACACCTTC,CASSLGARKRNYGYTF
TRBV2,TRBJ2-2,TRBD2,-,TGTGCCAGCAGCTCCCTGGCGGGGGGGGTCGGGGAGCTGTTTTTT,CASSSLAGGVGELFF
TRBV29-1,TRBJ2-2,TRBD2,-,TGCAGCGTTGAAGGAGACCAGCGGGGGGGCACCGGGGAGCTGTTTTTT,CSVEGDQRGGTGELFF
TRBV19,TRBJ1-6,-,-,TGTGCCAGTAGTATCGGGGGTAACAATTCACCCCTCCACTTT,CASSIGGNNSPLHF
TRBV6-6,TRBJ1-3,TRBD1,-,TGTGCCAGCAGTTACTCGCACAGGGGAAATGGAAACACCATATATTTT,CASSYSHRGNGNTIYF
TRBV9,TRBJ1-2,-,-,TGTGCCAGCAGCGTGGGAGCGGGGATAGGGGACTATGGCTACACCTTC,CASSVGAGIGDYGYTF
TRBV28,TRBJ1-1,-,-,TGTGCCAGCAGTTTATTTAGGGGCCCCCCTGAAGCTTTCTTT,CASSLFRGPPEAFF
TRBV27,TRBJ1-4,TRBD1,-,TGTGCCAGCAGTTTACTCATCAGGGGGCAAGAAAAACTGTTTTTT,CASSLLIRGQEKLFF